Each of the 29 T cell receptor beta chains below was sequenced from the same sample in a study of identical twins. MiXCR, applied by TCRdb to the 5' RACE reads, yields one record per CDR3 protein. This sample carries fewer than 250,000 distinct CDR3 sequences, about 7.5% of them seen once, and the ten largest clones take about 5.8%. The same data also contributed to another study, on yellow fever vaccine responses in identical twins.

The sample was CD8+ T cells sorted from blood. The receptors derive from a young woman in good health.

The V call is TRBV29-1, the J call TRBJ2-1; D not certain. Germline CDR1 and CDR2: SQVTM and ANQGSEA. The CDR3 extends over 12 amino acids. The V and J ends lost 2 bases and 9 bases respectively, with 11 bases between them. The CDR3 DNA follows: TGCAGCGTTGAACTCCCAATCGGTGAGCAGTTCTTC. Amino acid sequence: CSVELPIGEQFF.

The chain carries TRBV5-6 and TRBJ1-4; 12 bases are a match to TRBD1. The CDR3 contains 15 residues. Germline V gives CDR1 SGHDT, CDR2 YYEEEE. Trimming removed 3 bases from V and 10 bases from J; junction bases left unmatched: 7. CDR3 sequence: CASSWGTGGAGKLFF. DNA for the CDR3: TGTGCCAGCAGCTGGGGGACAGGGGGCGCGGGAAAACTGTTTTTT.

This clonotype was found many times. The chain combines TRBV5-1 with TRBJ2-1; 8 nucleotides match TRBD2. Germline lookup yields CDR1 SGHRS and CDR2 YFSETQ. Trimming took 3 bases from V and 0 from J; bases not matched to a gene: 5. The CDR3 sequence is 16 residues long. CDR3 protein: CASSSLAGSSYNEQFF. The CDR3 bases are TGCGCCAGCAGCTCCTTAGCGGGGAGCTCCTACAATGAGCAGTTCTTC.

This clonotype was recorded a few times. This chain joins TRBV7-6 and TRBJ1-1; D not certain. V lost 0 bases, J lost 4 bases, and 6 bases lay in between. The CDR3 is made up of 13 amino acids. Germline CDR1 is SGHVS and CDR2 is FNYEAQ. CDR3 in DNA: TGTGCCAGCAGCTTAGCAGCGGGCACTGAAGCTTTCTTT. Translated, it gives CASSLAAGTEAFF.

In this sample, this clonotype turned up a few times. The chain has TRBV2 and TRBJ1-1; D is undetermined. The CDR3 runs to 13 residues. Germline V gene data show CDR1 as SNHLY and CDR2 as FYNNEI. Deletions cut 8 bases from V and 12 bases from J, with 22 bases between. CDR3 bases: TGTGCCAGCGGCAGTTATGCTGACGTCTGGACTTTCTTT. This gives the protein CASGSYADVWTFF.

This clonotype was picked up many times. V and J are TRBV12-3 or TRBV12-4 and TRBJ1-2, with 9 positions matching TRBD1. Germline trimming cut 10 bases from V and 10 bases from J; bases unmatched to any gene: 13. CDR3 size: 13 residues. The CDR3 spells CATYPRDREHYTF. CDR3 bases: TGTGCCACCTACCCCCGGGACAGGGAGCACTACACCTTC.

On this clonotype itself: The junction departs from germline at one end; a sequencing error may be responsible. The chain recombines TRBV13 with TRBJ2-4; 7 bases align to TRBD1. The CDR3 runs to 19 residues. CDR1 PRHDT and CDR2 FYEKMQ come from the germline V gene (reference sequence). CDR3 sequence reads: CAISYYPMPTGLGKNIQYF. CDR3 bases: TGTGCCATCAGCTATTATCCTATGCCGACAGGGTTGGGCAAAAACATTCAGTACTTC.

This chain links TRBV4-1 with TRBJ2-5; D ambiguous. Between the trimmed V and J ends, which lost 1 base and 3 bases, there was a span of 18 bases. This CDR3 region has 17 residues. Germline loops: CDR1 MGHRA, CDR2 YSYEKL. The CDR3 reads CASSQGPLALIEETQYF. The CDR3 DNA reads TGCGCCAGCAGCCAAGGTCCCTTGGCCCTAATCGAAGAGACCCAGTACTTC.

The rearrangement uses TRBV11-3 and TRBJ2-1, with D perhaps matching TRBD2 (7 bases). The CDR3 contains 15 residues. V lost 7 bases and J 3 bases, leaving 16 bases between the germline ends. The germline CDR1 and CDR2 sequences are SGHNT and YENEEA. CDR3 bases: TGTGCCAGCACCCAGGGGCGGGAGTACTACAATGAGCAGTTCTTC. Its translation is CASTQGREYYNEQFF.

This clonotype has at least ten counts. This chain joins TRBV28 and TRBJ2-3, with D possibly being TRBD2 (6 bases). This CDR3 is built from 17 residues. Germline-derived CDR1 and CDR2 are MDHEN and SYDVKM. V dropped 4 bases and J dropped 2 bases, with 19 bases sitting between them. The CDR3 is CASSYPTDGLSTDTQYF. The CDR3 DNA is TGTGCCAGCAGTTACCCAACCGACGGACTATCCACAGATACGCAGTATTTT.

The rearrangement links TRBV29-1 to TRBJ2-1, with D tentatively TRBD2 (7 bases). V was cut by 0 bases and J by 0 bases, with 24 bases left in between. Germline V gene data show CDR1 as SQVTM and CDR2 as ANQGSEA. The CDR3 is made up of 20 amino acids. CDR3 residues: CSVEDSIEPRGARSYNEQFF. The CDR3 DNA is TGCAGCGTTGAAGATTCTATAGAGCCTCGGGGGGCCCGCTCCTACAATGAGCAGTTCTTC.

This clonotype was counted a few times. CDR3 nucleotide sequence: TGTGCCAGCAGCCACGGACTAGAAGGTTACAATGAGCAGTTCTTC. As protein: CASSHGLEGYNEQFF. This chain links TRBV3-1 with TRBJ2-1, with 7 bases lining up with TRBD2. Germline lookup yields CDR1 LGHDT and CDR2 YNNKEL (reference sequence). This CDR3 is 15 amino acids long. Germline trimming cut 3 bases from V and 4 bases from J; bases unmatched to any gene: 6.

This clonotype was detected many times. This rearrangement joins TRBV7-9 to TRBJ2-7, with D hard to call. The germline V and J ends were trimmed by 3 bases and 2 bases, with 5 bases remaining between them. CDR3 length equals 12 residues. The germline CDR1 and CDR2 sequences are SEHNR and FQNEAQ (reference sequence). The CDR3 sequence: CASSLNPYEQYV. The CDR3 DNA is TGTGCCAGCAGCTTGAACCCCTACGAGCAGTACGTC.

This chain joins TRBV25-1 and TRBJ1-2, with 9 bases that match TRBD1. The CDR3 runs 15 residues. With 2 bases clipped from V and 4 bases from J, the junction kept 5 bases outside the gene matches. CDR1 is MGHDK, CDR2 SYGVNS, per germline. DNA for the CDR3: TGTGCCAGCAGTGAACAACAGGGGGCGAGCTATGGCTACACCTTC. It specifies CASSEQQGASYGYTF.

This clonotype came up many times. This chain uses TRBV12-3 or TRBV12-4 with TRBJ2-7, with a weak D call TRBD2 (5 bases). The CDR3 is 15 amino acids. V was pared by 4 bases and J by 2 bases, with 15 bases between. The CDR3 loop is CASSSSAGPTYEQYF. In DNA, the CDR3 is TGTGCCAGCAGTTCCTCCGCGGGTCCCACCTACGAGCAGTACTTC.

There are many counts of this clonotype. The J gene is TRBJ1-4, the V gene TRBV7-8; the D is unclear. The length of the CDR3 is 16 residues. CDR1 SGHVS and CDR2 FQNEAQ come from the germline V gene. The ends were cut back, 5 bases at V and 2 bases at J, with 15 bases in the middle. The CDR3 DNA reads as TGTGCCAGCAGCCTGCAGGTCGGAGGCACTAATGAAAAACTGTTTTTT. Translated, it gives CASSLQVGGTNEKLFF.

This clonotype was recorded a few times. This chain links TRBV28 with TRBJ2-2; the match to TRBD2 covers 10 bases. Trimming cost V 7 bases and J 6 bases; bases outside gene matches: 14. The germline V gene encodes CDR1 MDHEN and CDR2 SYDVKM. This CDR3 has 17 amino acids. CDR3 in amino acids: CASTPDLLAGDPGELFF. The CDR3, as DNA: TGTGCCAGCACCCCTGACCTGCTAGCGGGAGACCCCGGGGAGCTGTTTTTT.

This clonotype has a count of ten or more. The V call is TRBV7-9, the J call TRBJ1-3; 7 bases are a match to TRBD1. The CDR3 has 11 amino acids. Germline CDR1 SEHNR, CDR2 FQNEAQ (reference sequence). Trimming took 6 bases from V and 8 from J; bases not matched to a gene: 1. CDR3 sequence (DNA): TGTGCCAGCAGTGGACAGGACACCATATATTTT. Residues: CASSGQDTIYF.

For the CDR3, the DNA is TGCAGTGCTAGAGTGACTAGCGGGGGGGTGGAGCGAGAGACCCAGTACTTC. Translated: CSARVTSGGVERETQYF. The chain combines TRBV20-1 with TRBJ2-5; 14 nucleotides agree with TRBD2. Germline V gene data show CDR1 as DFQATT and CDR2 as SNEGSKA (reference sequence). The CDR3 consists of 17 residues. J was trimmed by 4 bases and V by 1 base; bases with no gene match: 8.

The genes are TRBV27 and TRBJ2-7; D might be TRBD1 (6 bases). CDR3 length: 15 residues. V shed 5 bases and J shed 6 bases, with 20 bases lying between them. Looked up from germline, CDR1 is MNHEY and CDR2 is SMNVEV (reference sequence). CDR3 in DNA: TGTGCCAGCAGTGCGGCCGGGACACCCGTCGCCGAGCAGTACGTC. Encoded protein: CASSAAGTPVAEQYV.

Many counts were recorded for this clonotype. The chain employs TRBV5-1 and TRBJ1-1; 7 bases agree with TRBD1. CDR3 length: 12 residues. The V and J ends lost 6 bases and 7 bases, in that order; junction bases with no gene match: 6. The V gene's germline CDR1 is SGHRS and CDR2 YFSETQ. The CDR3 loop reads CASTPGQREAFF. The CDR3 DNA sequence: TGCGCCAGCACCCCGGGACAGCGTGAAGCTTTCTTT.

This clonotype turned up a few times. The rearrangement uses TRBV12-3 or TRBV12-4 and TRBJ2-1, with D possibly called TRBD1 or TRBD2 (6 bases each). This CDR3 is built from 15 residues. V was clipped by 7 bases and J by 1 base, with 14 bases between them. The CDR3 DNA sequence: TGTGCCAGCACCGGGTCGGGGGCATCCTACAATGAGCAGTTCTTC. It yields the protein CASTGSGASYNEQFF.

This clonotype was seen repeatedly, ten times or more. CDR3 region: CASSLGPLEYEQYF. Written as DNA, the CDR3 is TGTGCCAGCAGTTTAGGGCCTCTCGAGTACGAGCAGTACTTC. The V and J genes are TRBV27 and TRBJ2-7; no definite D call. V was clipped by 2 bases and J by 4 bases, with 12 bases between them. The CDR3 has 14 residues. Germline CDR1 and CDR2: MNHEY and SMNVEV (reference sequence).

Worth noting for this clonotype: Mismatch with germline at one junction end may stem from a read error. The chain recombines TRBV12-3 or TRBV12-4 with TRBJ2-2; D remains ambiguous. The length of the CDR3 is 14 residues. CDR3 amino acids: CVSSSFVDTGELFF. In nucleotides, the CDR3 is TGTGTCAGCAGTTCCTTTGTGGACACCGGGGAGCTGTTTTTT.

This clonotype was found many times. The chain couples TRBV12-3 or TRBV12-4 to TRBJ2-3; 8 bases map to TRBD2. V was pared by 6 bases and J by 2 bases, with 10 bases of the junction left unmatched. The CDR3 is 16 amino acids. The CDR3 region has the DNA TGTGCCAGCAGCCGATTTGGTAGCGGGGACACAGATACGCAGTATTTT. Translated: CASSRFGSGDTDTQYF.

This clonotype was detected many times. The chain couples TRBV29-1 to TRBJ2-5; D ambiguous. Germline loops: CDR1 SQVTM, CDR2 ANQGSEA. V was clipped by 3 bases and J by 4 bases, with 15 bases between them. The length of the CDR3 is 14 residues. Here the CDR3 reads CSVDEKFMGETQYF. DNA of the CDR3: TGCAGCGTTGATGAGAAGTTCATGGGAGAGACCCAGTACTTC.

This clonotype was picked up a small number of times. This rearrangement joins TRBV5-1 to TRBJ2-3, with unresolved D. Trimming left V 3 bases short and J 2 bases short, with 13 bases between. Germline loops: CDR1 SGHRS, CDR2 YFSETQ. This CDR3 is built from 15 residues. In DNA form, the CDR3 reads TGCGCCAGCAGCTCCAAGGCAGGTTACACAGATACGCAGTATTTT. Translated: CASSSKAGYTDTQYF.

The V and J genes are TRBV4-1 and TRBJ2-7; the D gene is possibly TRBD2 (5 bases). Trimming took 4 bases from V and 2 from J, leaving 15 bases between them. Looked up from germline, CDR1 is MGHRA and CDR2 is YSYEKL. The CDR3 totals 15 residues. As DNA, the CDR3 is TGCGCCAGCAGCCCAGGAGCGGACCACACCTACGAGCAGTACTTC. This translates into CASSPGADHTYEQYF.

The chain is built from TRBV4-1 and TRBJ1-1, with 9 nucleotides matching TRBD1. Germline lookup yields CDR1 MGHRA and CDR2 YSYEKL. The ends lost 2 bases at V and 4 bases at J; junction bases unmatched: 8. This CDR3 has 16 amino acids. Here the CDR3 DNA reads TGCGCCAGCAGCCAAAAGGACAGGGGAATGGCCACTGAAGCTTTCTTT. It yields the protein CASSQKDRGMATEAFF.